The rows below give T cell receptor beta chains drawn from one sample of a study of T cell clones after liver transplantation. Method: immunoSEQ multiplex PCR; TCRdb's copy keeps in-frame clones and lacks some. The sample contains 99,000 or so clones, 82% of which appear only once. The material sequenced was CD4+ T cells from blood, taken before liver transplant. The receptors were sampled from a human donor who received a liver transplant. Both conserved end residues are part of each CDR3. The order of the fields is clone size, V gene, CDR3 protein. Some rows have no size entry. The others give once, few or many, or a class for an expanded clone.

size: NA
V: TRBV27
CDR3: CASSLRLAGYNEQFF

size: NA
V: TRBV7-3
CDR3: CASSQRMVGELFF

size: NA
V: TRBV5-4
CDR3: CASRRGTSAIVEQFF

size: once
V: TRBV19
CDR3: CASSFPGQTYEQYF

size: NA
V: TRBV19
CDR3: CASSMTGGTDTQYF

size: NA
V: TRBV7-2
CDR3: CASSLKGPLNYGYTF

size: NA
V: TRBV9
CDR3: CASSVGGDSTEAFF

size: once
V: TRBV7-3
CDR3: CASSSGQGAGNIQYF

size: once
V: TRBV15
CDR3: CATSRDSKGETQYF

size: NA
V: TRBV5-1
CDR3: CASSSGQNYGYTF

size: NA
V: TRBV10-3
CDR3: CAISGAGGGFDEQYF

size: NA
V: TRBV7-9
CDR3: CASSLRGQGSYEQYF

size: NA
V: TRBV23-1
CDR3: CASRPVVPGETQYF

size: NA
V: TRBV14
CDR3: CASSRRTGEQFF

size: NA
V: TRBV9
CDR3: CASSVVLGNEQFF

size: NA
V: TRBV28
CDR3: CASSLGPVERHGYTF

size: NA
V: TRBV27
CDR3: CASSFRNSPLHF

size: NA
V: TRBV19
CDR3: CASSTNTARGTSNQPQHF

size: few
V: TRBV29-1
CDR3: CSVDSYGYTF

size: NA
V: TRBV19
CDR3: CASSIKGAVSQHF

size: NA
V: TRBV7-2
CDR3: CASSLARETQYF

size: NA
V: TRBV14
CDR3: CASSQAREQYF